These 21 T cell receptor beta chains share one sample of origin, sequenced in a study of T-cell memory formation after mild COVID-19. TCRdb re-derived calls from the 5' RACE reads in MiXCR, one entry per CDR3 protein. The sample yields fewer than 95,000 distinct CDR3 sequences, roughly 15% seen once. Sequencing was done on a sample of PBMCs or a T cell subset sorted from them (not recorded which). Receptors were obtained from a man between 18 and 35 years old who had mild COVID-19 (a few samples of this study predate the infection). Cell type and time point are not known.

This clonotype has just a few counts. The chain joins TRBV6-5 to TRBJ1-1, with 11 bases lining up with TRBD1. The CDR3 has 15 residues. The germline V gene has CDR1 MNHEY and CDR2 SVGAGI. J gave up 8 bases and V 6 bases, and 11 bases lay outside the gene matches. The CDR3, as DNA: TGTGCCAGCAGGCCCGGGACAGGGGGAACTTTCGAAGCTTTCTTT. This translates into CASRPGTGGTFEAFF.

There are a few counts of this clonotype. The chain links TRBV7-8 to TRBJ2-5; the D gene is possibly TRBD1 (5 bases). The CDR3 length is 17 residues. CDR1 and CDR2 from the germline V gene are SGHVS and FQNEAQ. V lost 5 bases to trimming and J lost 0 bases, with 19 bases between them. CDR3: CASSAWVPGKYQETQYF. The CDR3 DNA reads as TGTGCCAGCAGCGCGTGGGTTCCAGGGAAGTACCAAGAGACCCAGTACTTC.

This clonotype was found a few times. The chain uses TRBV12-3 or TRBV12-4 and TRBJ1-1, with D hard to call. Trimming stripped 4 bases from V and 6 bases from J, with 6 bases between. The CDR3 covers 11 residues. As DNA, the CDR3 is TGTGCCAGCAGTTGGCAGGCTGAAGCTTTCTTT. Translated: CASSWQAEAFF.

This chain connects TRBV2 to TRBJ2-1; D uncertain. Trimming removed 6 bases from V and 5 bases from J, with 14 bases in between. The CDR3 runs to 14 residues. The V gene's germline CDR1 is SNHLY and CDR2 FYNNEI. The CDR3 is CASRATGENNEQFF. CDR3 DNA: TGTGCCAGCAGGGCCACTGGGGAAAACAATGAGCAGTTCTTC.

This clonotype was detected only a few times. The chain links TRBV4-2 to TRBJ1-1; TRBD1 agrees at 8 bases. The V gene end was trimmed by 3 bases and the J gene end by 0 bases; junction bases not matched to a gene: 9. The CDR3 loop spans 17 amino acids. Germline CDR1 is LGHNA and CDR2 is YNFKEQ. The CDR3 spells CASSQTDRGKVNTEAFF. The CDR3 nucleotides are TGTGCCAGCAGCCAGACCGACAGGGGCAAGGTGAACACTGAAGCTTTCTTT.

V gene TRBV29-1 combines with J gene TRBJ1-1; weak D call: TRBD1 (6 bases). The CDR3 runs to 14 residues. The ends were cut back, 6 bases at V and 0 bases at J, with 14 bases in the middle. Per the germline V gene, CDR1 is SQVTM and CDR2 is ANQGSEA. CDR3 amino acids: CSVWGDTLNTEAFF. The CDR3 region has the DNA TGCAGCGTGTGGGGGGACACGTTGAACACTGAAGCTTTCTTT. The full variable domain, in which reference TRBV29-1 and TRBJ1-1 provide the parts outside the CDR3, is SAVISQKPSRDICQRGTSLTIQCQVDSQVTMMFWYRQQPGQSLTLIATANQGSEATYESGFVIDKFPISRPNLTFSTLTVSNMSPEDSSIYLCSVWGDTLNTEAFFGQGTRLTVV.

This chain uses TRBV4-3 with TRBJ2-7; tentatively, D is TRBD1 (6 bases). The CDR3 runs 15 residues. The V end was cut by 5 bases, the J end by 3 bases, with 17 bases between. From germline, CDR1 is LGHNA and CDR2 YSLEER. CDR3 protein: CASSSELGGLYEQYF. In DNA, the CDR3 is TGCGCCAGCAGCTCGGAGCTTGGGGGCCTCTACGAGCAGTACTTC.

The chain recombines TRBV6-2 or TRBV6-3 with TRBJ2-1, with TRBD2 identical over 12 bases. CDR1 is MNHEY, CDR2 SVGEGT, per germline. The CDR3 extends over 16 amino acids. V lost 4 bases to trimming and J lost 5 bases; unmatched junction nucleotides: 6. CDR3 loop: CASSFRLAGADNEQFF. CDR3 in DNA: TGTGCCAGCAGTTTCCGACTAGCGGGGGCGGACAATGAGCAGTTCTTC.

This clonotype was seen a handful of times. This chain uses TRBV4-1 with TRBJ1-6; weak D call: TRBD1 (5 bases). CDR3 length: 17 residues. CDR1 MGHRA and CDR2 YSYEKL come from the germline V gene. With 4 bases removed from V and 0 bases from J, the gap between germline ends came to 13 bases. The CDR3: CASSPGAGGSYNSPLHF. Written as DNA, the CDR3 is TGCGCCAGCAGCCCTGGGGCGGGCGGCTCCTATAATTCACCCCTCCACTTT.

The V call is TRBV12-3 or TRBV12-4, the J call TRBJ1-5; maybe TRBD1 (5 bases). V lost 5 bases and J lost 9, with 11 bases in between. The CDR3 extends over 12 amino acids. CDR3 sequence reads: CASSPGGWPQHF. CDR3 nucleotide sequence: TGTGCCAGCAGTCCCGGGGGGTGGCCCCAGCATTTT.

This clonotype was detected many times. J is TRBJ2-7 and V is TRBV7-9; a weak D match, TRBD1 (6 bases). The germline CDR1 and CDR2 sequences are SEHNR and FQNEAQ (reference sequence). V was pared by 5 bases and J by 3 bases, with 14 bases between. The CDR3 has 14 residues. DNA of the CDR3: TGTGCCAGCAGCCCGGGACACCTAGGCTACGAGCAGTACGTC. It yields the protein CASSPGHLGYEQYV.

The chain employs TRBV5-1 and TRBJ1-1; D possibly corresponds to TRBD1 (5 bases). The germline V and J ends were trimmed by 4 bases and 1 base, with 17 bases remaining between them. From germline, CDR1 is SGHRS and CDR2 YFSETQ. The CDR3 loop spans 16 amino acids. CDR3 nucleotide sequence: TGCGCCAGCAGCATAAACTCGGGACGAGGGAACACTGAAGCTTTCTTT. As protein: CASSINSGRGNTEAFF.

The V call is TRBV4-2, the J call TRBJ2-2; D not certain. V was cut by 5 bases and J by 7 bases, with 20 bases left in between. The CDR3 spans 16 residues. Germline-derived CDR1 and CDR2 are LGHNA and YNFKEQ. In DNA form, the CDR3 reads TGTGCCAGCAGCGCCGCGTTACCCGCCTGGGGCGGGGAGCTGTTTTTT. Translation gives CASSAALPAWGGELFF.

The chain recombines TRBV7-3 with TRBJ2-3; 8 nucleotides agree with TRBD2. J was trimmed by 4 bases and V by 5 bases; bases with no gene match: 14. The CDR3 totals 17 residues. Germline assignment: CDR1 SGHTA and CDR2 FQGTGA. CDR3: CASSDRTRAGGADTQYF. DNA for the CDR3: TGTGCCAGCAGCGATCGAACCCGGGCGGGGGGAGCAGATACGCAGTATTTT.

This clonotype was counted only a few times. The gene calls are TRBV6-5 and TRBJ1-1; 9 nucleotides line up with TRBD1. Germline CDR1 reads MNHEY; CDR2 reads SVGAGI. The CDR3 is 13 residues long. Losses at the gene ends were 6 bases for V and 4 bases for J; bases not matched to a gene: 3. The CDR3 coding sequence is TGTGCCAGCAGACAGGACAGGGGCACTGAAGCTTTCTTT. Protein product: CASRQDRGTEAFF.

This chain connects TRBV6-5 to TRBJ2-7, with 7 bases lining up with TRBD1. The germline gives CDR1 MNHEY, CDR2 SVGAGI. The trim removed 5 bases at V and 10 bases at J, leaving 8 bases unmatched. The CDR3 is 12 amino acids. The CDR3 nucleotides are TGTGCCAGCAGTCCCCCAGGGACAGACCAGTACTTC. This codes for CASSPPGTDQYF.

This clonotype was picked up many times. This chain uses TRBV7-6 with TRBJ2-7; D ambiguous. This CDR3 contains 12 residues. V gave up 2 bases and J gave up 6 bases, with 8 bases separating them. Germline CDR1 reads SGHVS; CDR2 reads FNYEAQ. The chain's CDR3 is CASSLWDSEQYV. CDR3 DNA: TGTGCCAGCAGCTTATGGGATAGCGAGCAGTACGTC.

This clonotype has only a few counts. The chain carries TRBV27 and TRBJ2-7; D possibly uses TRBD1 or TRBD2 (5 bases each). V lost 3 bases and J 2 bases, leaving 14 bases between the germline ends. Germline CDR1 and CDR2: MNHEY and SMNVEV (reference sequence). The CDR3 totals 15 residues. CDR3 sequence (DNA): TGTGCCAGCAGTTTTGAGGGGCAAGGGCCCTACGAGCAGTACTTC. Its protein product is CASSFEGQGPYEQYF.

This clonotype has only a few counts. DNA of the CDR3: TGCGCCAGCAGCTTTCAGGGCGACGAGCAGTACTTC. Translation gives CASSFQGDEQYF. The rearrangement links TRBV5-1 to TRBJ2-7; possible D gene TRBD1, 5 bases. The germline CDR1 and CDR2 sequences are SGHRS and YFSETQ. The CDR3 totals 12 residues. Trimming pared 2 bases from V and 5 bases from J, leaving 8 bases between. Full variable domain (outside the CDR3, taken from reference TRBV5-1 and TRBJ2-7): KAGVTQTPRYLIKTRGQQVTLSCSPISGHRSVSWYQQTPGQGLQFLFEYFSETQRNKGNFPGRFSGRQFSNSRSEMNVSTLELGDSALYLCASSFQGDEQYFGPGTRLTVT.

V is TRBV4-1 and J is TRBJ2-2; 8 bases are shared with TRBD2. The trim removed 2 bases at V and 1 base at J, leaving 3 bases unmatched. The length of the CDR3 is 16 residues. CDR1 is MGHRA, CDR2 YSYEKL, per germline. In DNA, the CDR3 is TGCGCCAGCAGCCAACGGGGGGGCCGGAACACCGGGGAGCTGTTTTTT. It specifies CASSQRGGRNTGELFF.

This rearrangement joins TRBV28 to TRBJ2-3, with D hard to call. This CDR3 is built from 14 residues. The V end lost 2 bases, the J end lost 2 bases, and 8 bases lay between the germline ends. Germline V lookup: CDR1 MDHEN, CDR2 SYDVKM. This CDR3 is CASSLSYSTDTQYF. CDR3 sequence (DNA): TGTGCCAGCAGTTTAAGCTACTCCACAGATACGCAGTATTTT.